The 10 T cell receptor beta chains given below trace back to one sample, sequenced in a study of blood T cells in healthy people across ages. A second about 6 to 12 cycle PCR used barcoded and J-beta primers. TCRdb reprocessed the 5' RACE reads with MiXCR, giving one entry per CDR3 protein. The data hold about 1 million distinct CDR3 sequences, with 40% to 55% observed a single time. Sequenced material: blood. The receptors stem from a woman aged 55-75 years in good health.

The CDR3 DNA reads as TGTGCCAGCTCTACTAGCGGGGAGCAGTACTTC. Protein sequence: CASSTSGEQYF. The genes are TRBV2 and TRBJ2-7, with TRBD2 identical over 9 bases. The CDR3 extends over 11 amino acids. Per germline, CDR1 SNHLY and CDR2 FYNNEI. The V gene end was trimmed by 8 bases and the J gene end by 7 bases; junction bases not matched to a gene: 3. The full variable domain, rest sourced from reference TRBV2 and TRBJ2-7, is EPEVTQTPSHQVTQMGQEVILRCVPISNHLYFYWYRQILGQKVEFLVSFYNNEISEKSEIFDDQFSVERPDGSNFTLKIRSTKLEDSAMYFCASSTSGEQYFGPGTRLTVT.

This clonotype was found a few times. V usage is TRBV12-5 and J usage is TRBJ2-5; 9 bases align to TRBD1. Germline V CDR1 and CDR2: LGHNT, FRNRAP. The CDR3 contains 17 residues. V shed 0 bases, J shed 5 bases, and the junction held 10 bases outside the gene matches. CDR3 amino acids: CASGLVLSTGGIETQYF. CDR3 coding DNA: TGTGCTAGTGGTTTGGTACTATCAACAGGGGGCATCGAGACCCAGTACTTC.

This clonotype occurred once. Since a much larger clone is just one base distant, this may be a read error. This chain joins TRBV10-3 and TRBJ2-1; D may correspond to TRBD1 or TRBD2 (5 bases each). The better agreement between TRBJ2-7 and the DNA end casts doubt on the J call. The CDR3 runs 18 residues. The germline V gene has CDR1 ENHRY and CDR2 SYGVKD. This chain's CDR3 is CAISESSLGVGAYNEQYF. DNA of the CDR3: TGTGCCATCAGTGAGTCGAGTTTGGGGGTAGGCGCCTACAATGAGCAGTACTTC.

This clonotype was recorded many times. The genes are TRBV12-3 or TRBV12-4 and TRBJ2-5, with D tentatively TRBD1 or TRBD2 (5 bases each). Trimming left V 6 bases short and J 5 bases short, with 16 bases between. The CDR3 is 14 residues long. The CDR3 sequence is CASSSGAPWETQYF. CDR3 nucleotide sequence: TGTGCCAGCAGCTCCGGGGCCCCTTGGGAGACCCAGTACTTC.

V gene TRBV20-1 combines with J gene TRBJ2-7; D is ambiguous. The CDR3 loop spans 14 amino acids. Between the trimmed V and J ends, which lost 0 bases and 3 bases, there was a span of 12 bases. Germline CDR1 reads DFQATT; CDR2 reads SNEGSKA (reference sequence). The CDR3: CSARDLSPSYEQYF. The CDR3 nucleotides read TGCAGTGCTAGAGATCTTAGCCCTAGCTACGAGCAGTACTTC.

The chain links TRBV6-5 to TRBJ1-2; D ambiguous. Between the trimmed V and J ends, which lost 2 bases and 4 bases, there was a span of 14 bases. The CDR3 consists of 15 residues. Germline V gives CDR1 MNHEY, CDR2 SVGAGI. CDR3 sequence (DNA): TGTGCCAGCAGTTACGCGGGGTGGAGTCCCTATGGCTACACCTTC. Residues: CASSYAGWSPYGYTF.

V usage is TRBV19 and J usage is TRBJ1-5, with D unclear. With 2 bases removed from V and 4 bases from J, the gap between germline ends came to 9 bases. Germline lookup yields CDR1 LNHDA and CDR2 SQIVND (reference sequence). The length of the CDR3 is 14 residues. The CDR3 nucleotides read TGTGCCAGTAGTATACTTGACAAAAATCAGCCCCAGCATTTT. As protein: CASSILDKNQPQHF.

The rearrangement joins TRBV7-9 to TRBJ1-1, with 7 positions matching TRBD1. Germline trimming cut 5 bases from V and 4 bases from J; bases unmatched to any gene: 10. Looked up from germline, CDR1 is SEHNR and CDR2 is FQNEAQ (reference sequence). The CDR3 runs 15 residues. CDR3 nucleotides: TGTGCCAGCAGCACGGACAGGCCGCCGACCACTGAAGCTTTCTTT. Protein product: CASSTDRPPTTEAFF.

The rearrangement uses TRBV3-1 and TRBJ1-2; tentative D call: TRBD1 (6 bases). Trimming took off 1 base at V and 8 bases at J, with 20 bases between the two ends. The CDR3 loop spans 16 amino acids. Germline V gene lookup returns CDR1 LGHDT and CDR2 YNNKEL (reference sequence). For the CDR3, the DNA is TGTGCCAGCAGCCAAGGGGTAGGGGGGACCTCGGGCGGCTACACCTTC. Protein: CASSQGVGGTSGGYTF.

This chain connects TRBV7-2 to TRBJ2-5; 9 nucleotides agree with TRBD2. The length of the CDR3 is 15 residues. The trim removed 6 bases at V and 5 bases at J, leaving 10 bases unmatched. The V gene's germline CDR1 is SGHTA and CDR2 FQGNSA. The CDR3 nucleotides read TGTGCCAGCAGACCAAGCGGGAGGCAGGGGGAGACCCAGTACTTC. As protein: CASRPSGRQGETQYF.